The T cell receptor beta chain under discussion was sequenced for a study of shared clonotypes between healthy human individuals (TCRdb year 2020). With regard to the full study: Two women and a few men aged 18 to 49 years were included in the cohort. Leukapheresis yielded between about 0.9 and 10 billion PBMCs per donor. To increase sequencing depth and limit assay-specific biases, different laboratories used diverse techniques to prepare libraries and sequence TCR repertoires. For each donor, three plates each were used for CD4 naive and CD4 memory, two plates were used for CD8 naive, and one plate was used for CD8 memory. To estimate repertoire size and how much clonotype sharing occurs between individuals, the study deeply sequenced the blood TCR repertoires of 4 to 6 healthy adults.

Concerning this clone: Its specific antigen is unknown. Being one base from a much bigger clone, this may be a read error. Distinct nucleotide sequences in the sample also encode this CDR3.

TCR CDR3 regions were amplified from genomic DNA by multiplex PCR using the deep immunoSEQ assay. For each cell subset, the extracted genomic DNA was distributed evenly across all wells of several immunoSEQ 96-well plates, and each plate served as one replicate. For sorted subsets, approximately 200 ng of genomic DNA, equivalent to 30,000 or so T cell genomes, went into each replicate PCR. The purified libraries were quantified using a Qubit 3.0 fluorometer, sized with a Bioanalyzer 2100, and then quantified again using the KAPA Library Quantification kit. Every immunoSEQ 96-well plate was sequenced on a separate single-read 150-cycle Illumina NextSeq 550 flow cell. The published analysis was carried out like this. Because the immunoSEQ output held only junctional sequences and lacked quality scores, the filtering could not match the filtering applied to full-length reads. To assign V/J genes and CDR3, sequences were annotated using PyIR, a Python wrapper for IgBLAST v1.9, with IMGT germline references. Reads with weak V/J assignments (E-value above 1e-6), missing CDR3, stop codons, out-of-frame junctions, or ambiguous translated residues were removed. V3J clonotypes were defined by identical inferred V gene, J gene, and CDR3 amino acid sequence. Percentage overlap between repertoires was calculated by dividing the number of shared unique clonotypes by the size of the smaller repertoire. Repertoire richness was assessed with RTK rarefaction, the Chao1 estimator, and Recon v2.1 estimates of unobserved clonotypes. For all TCRbeta clonotypes obtained by the gDNA method from a handful of donors, generation probabilities were computed with OLGA. Sourced from immuneACCESS, this table was stored by TCRdb with only in-frame sequences that have V and J called. A share of the clones is absent; for the studies checked, an unresolved V gene accounts for under half, and the remainder has no known explanation. For V, J and clone size, that table is used; D and trimming come from the DNA. This sample gives around 1,900,000 clones in total; approximately 92% of them show up just once. The ten largest clones add up to about 1.7% of the sample.

Points the paper makes about the study in general: Only blood was sampled, and tissue TCR repertoires likely differ from those in blood. Even with the large sequencing depth, rarefaction of the sorted-subset datasets indicated that sequencing was incomplete. Across a few donors, about 5% of naive CD4, 3.5% of naive CD8, 2% to 2.5% of memory CD4, and roughly 0.4% of memory CD8 clonotypes were shared. Pairwise subsampling led to the expectation that sequencing depth would affect the degree of clonotype sharing among donors. The small number of donors limited the genetic and exposure-history diversity represented. Estimated clonotype richness was generally larger for naive than for memory subsets. Higher generation probabilities were observed for clonotypes shared by all four sorted-subset donors than for non-shared clonotypes.

V and J lose 5 bases and 1 base, and a span of 5 bases separates them. CDR1 and CDR2, per the germline V gene (reference sequence), are LNHDA and SQIVND. The CDR3 starts with the cysteine, ends with the phenylalanine, and has 12 residues. The DNA shown is the 36-base CDR3, in frame from base 1. CD8 naive samples consisted of CD45RO-negative cells that were positively selected for CCR7, yielding a CD45RA+CCR7+ population without TemRA cells. Healthy HIV-negative adults with no recently reported acute infections or vaccinations were included as donors. All donors were Caucasian adults living in Nashville, Tennessee, USA. After blood collection by leukapheresis, PBMCs were isolated using Ficoll-Histopaque density gradient centrifugation and then cryopreserved in the vapor phase of liquid nitrogen. Analytical flow cytometry was used to check the purity and quantity of every magnetically sorted T cell population. Each sorted fraction had its genomic DNA isolated and then quantified by UV absorbance on a Nanodrop 2000c.

This receptor was obtained from a man aged 18 to 29 in good health. Some clones in this sample may be carry-over from other donors' samples. Sequences were obtained from naive CD8+ T cells from PBMCs. The sample's cell subset or site label, decoded: CD45RA+CCR7+. This chain is built from TRBV19 and TRBJ1-1; the D gene remains uncertain. The CDR3 region reads CASSLGNTEAFF. Here is the DNA: TGTGCCAGTAGTTTAGGGAACACTGAAGCTTTCTTT. Joined to the reference TRBV19 and TRBJ1-1 proteins, this CDR3 gives the full variable domain: DGGITQSPKYLFRKEGQNVTLSCEQNLNHDAMYWYRQDPGQGLRLIYYSQIVNDFQKGDIAEGYSVSREKKESFPLTVTSAQKNPTAFYLCASSLGNTEAFFGQGTRLTVV.